This T cell receptor beta chain was sequenced for a study of shared clonotypes between healthy human individuals. Measured with immunoSEQ multiplex PCR; TCRdb has only the in-frame clones, and not every one. The sample includes more than 2 million clones, 95% seen only once; the top ten take about 0.13%. The CDR3 runs 19 residues. The V and J ends lost 4 bases and 1 base respectively, with 28 bases between them. Germline CDR1 reads SQVTM; CDR2 reads ANQGSEA. The chain links TRBV29-1 to TRBJ1-1; D unresolved. The sample consisted of naive CD4+ T cells sorted from blood. Subset specified: CD45RA+ positively selected. The TCR originated in a man aged 18 to 35 in good health. CDR3 DNA sequence: TGCAGCGTTGGGCACACGACCAGGCGGGAGGGATCTCAGAACACTGAAGCTTTCTTT. This sequence encodes CSVGHTTRREGSQNTEAFF.